This entry is about one T cell receptor beta chain. The identical CDR3 is also encoded by other nucleotide sequences in the sample. The table came from immunoSEQ multiplex PCR; TCRdb's copy has only in-frame clones and leaves some out. The repertoire consists of approximately 840,000 clones, with around 96% occurring once and the leading ten covering about 0.22%. Selected positively for CCR7 and CD45RO-negative, naive CD8 cells excluded terminally differentiated effector memory CD45RA+ cells. Those who donated, Caucasian adults without exception, all lived in Nashville, Tennessee. In germline, CDR1 is MNHNS, CDR2 SASEGT. The CDR3 is 11 amino acids. V was trimmed by 5 bases and J by 4 bases, leaving 6 bases between them. This sample stems from a study of shared clonotypes between healthy human individuals. In the study overall: Sampling drew on donors who were a couple of women and three men aged 18 to 49. CD4 naive and memory got three plates each, CD8 naive two, CD8 memory one.

The chain uses TRBV6-1 and TRBJ2-7, with no clear D. Input material: naive CD8+ T cells sorted from blood. The origin of this receptor is a man younger than 40 in good health. The CDR3: CASSLPYEQYF. The DNA for the CDR3 is TGTGCCAGCAGTTTACCGTACGAGCAGTACTTC.